This T cell receptor (beta chain) stems from a study of spatial heterogeneity in lung cancer. Every TCR cDNA molecule bore its own unique molecular identifier. TCRdb redid the calling of the 5' RACE reads with MiXCR, one entry per CDR3 protein. In the table there are more than 10,000 distinct CDR3 sequences, approximately 14% of which are singletons. General study findings and limits: Relative to follow-up, resection was when ubiquitous expanded tumor TCRs appeared more in blood.

V was trimmed by 6 bases and J by 1 base, leaving 17 bases between them. This CDR3 is 16 amino acids long. The sample holds many counts of this clonotype. As yet, its antigen is unknown. Time point described: sample taken at primary tumor resection. Unsorted tumor, nontumor lung tissue or cryopreserved PBMC supplied the whole RNA. Samples came from 72 TRACERx patients with untreated early-stage lung cancer. The sequence was obtained from a male donor with early-stage non-small cell lung cancer. The V call is TRBV12-3 or TRBV12-4, the J call TRBJ2-3, with D maybe TRBD2 (7 bases). The source was PBMCs, collected at surgery. CDR3 bases: TGTGCCAGCAGGTCATGGGGGGGGCGCGGCACAGATACGCAGTATTTT. This encodes CASRSWGGRGTDTQYF.